This T cell receptor beta chain was profiled in a study of T cell repertoires in cytomegalovirus infection. TCRdb independently ran MiXCR on the reads; one entry per CDR3 protein. The sample consists of 630,000 or so distinct CDR3 sequences, less than 25% of them appearing once. Points from the study as a whole: The response measured ex vivo was dominated by TCR beta clonotypes (HLA-C-restricted and CMV-specific).

V lost 3 bases to trimming and J lost 4 bases; unmatched junction nucleotides: 5. This CDR3 contains 14 residues. This clonotype was recorded a few times. As yet, its antigen is unknown. The chain employs TRBV12-3 or TRBV12-4 and TRBJ2-7, with 8 bases that match TRBD2. This clonotype was sampled from a human donor in good health (CMV status not recorded). Some clones in this sample may be carry-over from other donors' samples. Sequencing used CD8+ T cells from PBMCs. The CDR3 is CASSFGGGFYEQYF. The CDR3 DNA is TGTGCCAGCAGTTTCGGCGGGGGGTTTTACGAGCAGTACTTC.